The clone carrying this T cell receptor beta chain showed up many times. Its cognate antigen is unknown. TCRdb re-called the multiplex PCR reads with MiXCR, one entry per CDR3 protein. Found here are 47,000 or so distinct CDR3 sequences, more than 20% of them singletons; the top ten hold about 7.8%. These data come from a study of breast tumors, draining lymph nodes, adjacent tissues. The germline V gene has CDR1 MDHEN and CDR2 SYDVKM. Trimming took off 1 base at V and 0 bases at J, with 4 bases between the two ends. This CDR3 is built from 15 residues. Study-wide points: Luminal-like breast cancer showed significantly higher tumor–nontumor repertoire similarity than basal-like.

The chain recombines TRBV28 with TRBJ1-6; no firm D call. The receptor comes from a female donor with breast cancer. Some clones in this sample may be carry-over from other donors' samples. The specimen was breast tumor tissue. The CDR3 DNA reads as TGTGCCAGCAGTTTATATCTCTCCTATAATTCACCCCTCCACTTT. This sequence encodes CASSLYLSYNSPLHF.